This T cell receptor beta chain was profiled in a study of a mutant IDH1 vaccine in newly diagnosed glioma. At the level of the study: Beginning 4-6 weeks after radiotherapy alone, or with temozolomide cycles, vaccination took place.

Time point reported: week 47, end of study. In the vaccine, a single dose held 300 ug of the mutant IDH1 20-mer peptide, along with topical imiquimod. Assay: immunoSEQ multiplex PCR; the TCRdb copy retains only in-frame clones and omits some. The sample lists some 87,000 clones; over 75% were seen once. This clone was recorded a few times. Its target is unknown. V lost 3 bases and J lost 11; bases outside the gene matches: 6. The germline gives CDR1 SGHTA, CDR2 FQGNSA. The CDR3 is 13 amino acids. This chain uses TRBV7-2 with TRBJ2-2; TRBD2 aligns across 7 bases. This specimen consisted of PBMCs, obtained from a glioma patient whose treatment included an IDH1 peptide vaccine. The clonotype comes from a man in his forties or fifties with glioma. This CDR3 is CASSFWAGVELFF. CDR3 sequence (DNA): TGTGCCAGCAGCTTCTGGGCGGGAGTAGAGCTGTTTTTT.